The following is a T cell receptor beta chain sequence with its context. A multiplex PCR was run with 60 Vbeta primers and 13 Jbeta primers. The protocol was immunoSEQ multiplex PCR, while the TCRdb copy is restricted to in-frame clones and leaves out a portion. The sample consists of over 100,000 clones, roughly 79% of them appearing once. The data were taken from a study of cytomegalovirus exposure and HLA in healthy donors. CDR3 length: 15 amino acids. V dropped 3 bases and J dropped 2 bases, with 11 bases sitting between them. Per the germline V gene, CDR1 is LNHDA and CDR2 is SQIVND (reference sequence).

The specimen sequenced was PBMCs. The chain carries TRBV19 and TRBJ1-5, with D maybe TRBD1 (5 bases). The sequence came from a man in his 60s in good health and CMV-seropositive. CDR3 sequence (DNA): TGTGCCAGTAGTATTTTTGCAGGGCGCAATCAGCCCCAGCATTTT. Its translation: CASSIFAGRNQPQHF.